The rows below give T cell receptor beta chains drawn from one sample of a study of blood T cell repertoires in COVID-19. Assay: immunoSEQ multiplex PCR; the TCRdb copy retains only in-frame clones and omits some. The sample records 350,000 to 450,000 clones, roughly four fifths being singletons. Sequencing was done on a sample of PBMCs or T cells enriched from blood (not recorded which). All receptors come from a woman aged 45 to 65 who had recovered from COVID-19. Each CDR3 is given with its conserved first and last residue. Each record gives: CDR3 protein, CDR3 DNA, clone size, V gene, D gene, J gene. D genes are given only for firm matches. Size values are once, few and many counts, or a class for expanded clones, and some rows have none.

CASSYNGPLSGANVLTF,TGTGCCAGCAGTTACAACGGTCCTCTCTCTGGGGCCAACGTCCTGACTTTC,.,TRBV6-2/TRBV6-3,.,TRBJ2-6
CASSSRGGGPGYGYTF,TGTGCCAGCAGTTCCCGCGGGGGCGGGCCCGGCTATGGCTACACCTTC,.,TRBV27,.,TRBJ1-2
CASSSQGANTGELFF,TGCGCCAGCAGCTCACAGGGGGCAAACACCGGGGAGCTGTTTTTT,few,TRBV5-1,TRBD1,TRBJ2-2
CASSPLMLTGVWSGGYTF,TGTGCCAGCAGTCCCCTGATGTTGACAGGGGTTTGGTCGGGTGGCTACACCTTC,.,TRBV6-6,TRBD1,TRBJ1-2
CATSREGLAALGQFF,TGTGCCACCAGCAGAGAGGGACTAGCCGCATTAGGGCAGTTCTTC,once,TRBV15,TRBD2,TRBJ2-1
CASSIGTGINYGYTF,TGTGCCAGTAGTATAGGGACAGGGATAAACTATGGCTACACCTTC,.,TRBV19,TRBD1,TRBJ1-2
CASSQRTTNNSPLHF,TGTGCCAGCAGCCAACGGACAACTAATAATTCACCCCTCCACTTT,once,TRBV3-1/TRBV3-2,.,TRBJ1-6
CASRLPGYQETQYF,TGTGCCAGCAGGCTTCCAGGGTACCAAGAGACCCAGTACTTC,.,TRBV6-5,.,TRBJ2-5
CASSYGIKETQYF,TGTGCCAGCAGCTACGGGATTAAAGAGACCCAGTACTTC,.,TRBV7-3,.,TRBJ2-5
CASSTGTGGFYQPQHF,TGTGCCAGCAGCACCGGGACAGGGGGTTTCTATCAGCCCCAGCATTTT,once,TRBV5-8,TRBD1,TRBJ1-5
CASNQHRNTEAFF,TGTGCCAGCAACCAACACCGGAACACTGAAGCTTTCTTT,.,TRBV27,.,TRBJ1-1
CASSPQALGSYEQYF,TGTGCCAGCAGCCCACAGGCTCTTGGGTCCTACGAGCAGTACTTC,.,TRBV7-2,.,TRBJ2-7
CASSTRTARAYGYTF,TGTGCCAGTAGTACCCGGACAGCGAGGGCCTATGGCTACACCTTC,.,TRBV19,.,TRBJ1-2
CASSLVLGQGYGYTF,TGTGCCAGCAGCTTAGTTCTGGGACAGGGCTATGGCTACACCTTC,few,TRBV7-2,TRBD1,TRBJ1-2
CASTDTGTLPRGYTF,TGTGCCAGCACGGATACAGGGACCCTCCCTAGGGGCTACACCTTC,few,TRBV9,.,TRBJ1-2
CASSIDRASGYTF,TGTGCCAGTAGTATCGACAGGGCCTCTGGCTACACCTTC,.,TRBV19,TRBD1,TRBJ1-2
CASSPGGAAYEQYF,TGTGCCAGCAGCCCGGGCGGGGCCGCCTACGAGCAGTACTTC,.,TRBV14,.,TRBJ2-7
CASSQSAGSGNTEAFF,TGTGCCAGCAGTCAGTCCGCCGGGAGTGGAAACACTGAAGCTTTCTTT,.,TRBV9,.,TRBJ1-1
CASSNRANYGYTF,TGTGCCAGCAGCAACAGAGCTAACTATGGCTACACCTTC,.,TRBV12-3/TRBV12-4,.,TRBJ1-2
CASSLAWGDSPLHF,TGTGCCAGCAGCTTAGCGTGGGGGGATTCACCCCTCCACTTT,.,TRBV7-8,.,TRBJ1-6
CASKGLAGNEQFF,TGTGCCAGTAAGGGACTAGCGGGCAATGAGCAGTTCTTC,.,TRBV19,TRBD2,TRBJ2-1
CASSNRVSYGYTF,TGTGCCAGCAGCAACAGGGTCTCCTATGGCTACACCTTC,.,TRBV5-4,.,TRBJ1-2